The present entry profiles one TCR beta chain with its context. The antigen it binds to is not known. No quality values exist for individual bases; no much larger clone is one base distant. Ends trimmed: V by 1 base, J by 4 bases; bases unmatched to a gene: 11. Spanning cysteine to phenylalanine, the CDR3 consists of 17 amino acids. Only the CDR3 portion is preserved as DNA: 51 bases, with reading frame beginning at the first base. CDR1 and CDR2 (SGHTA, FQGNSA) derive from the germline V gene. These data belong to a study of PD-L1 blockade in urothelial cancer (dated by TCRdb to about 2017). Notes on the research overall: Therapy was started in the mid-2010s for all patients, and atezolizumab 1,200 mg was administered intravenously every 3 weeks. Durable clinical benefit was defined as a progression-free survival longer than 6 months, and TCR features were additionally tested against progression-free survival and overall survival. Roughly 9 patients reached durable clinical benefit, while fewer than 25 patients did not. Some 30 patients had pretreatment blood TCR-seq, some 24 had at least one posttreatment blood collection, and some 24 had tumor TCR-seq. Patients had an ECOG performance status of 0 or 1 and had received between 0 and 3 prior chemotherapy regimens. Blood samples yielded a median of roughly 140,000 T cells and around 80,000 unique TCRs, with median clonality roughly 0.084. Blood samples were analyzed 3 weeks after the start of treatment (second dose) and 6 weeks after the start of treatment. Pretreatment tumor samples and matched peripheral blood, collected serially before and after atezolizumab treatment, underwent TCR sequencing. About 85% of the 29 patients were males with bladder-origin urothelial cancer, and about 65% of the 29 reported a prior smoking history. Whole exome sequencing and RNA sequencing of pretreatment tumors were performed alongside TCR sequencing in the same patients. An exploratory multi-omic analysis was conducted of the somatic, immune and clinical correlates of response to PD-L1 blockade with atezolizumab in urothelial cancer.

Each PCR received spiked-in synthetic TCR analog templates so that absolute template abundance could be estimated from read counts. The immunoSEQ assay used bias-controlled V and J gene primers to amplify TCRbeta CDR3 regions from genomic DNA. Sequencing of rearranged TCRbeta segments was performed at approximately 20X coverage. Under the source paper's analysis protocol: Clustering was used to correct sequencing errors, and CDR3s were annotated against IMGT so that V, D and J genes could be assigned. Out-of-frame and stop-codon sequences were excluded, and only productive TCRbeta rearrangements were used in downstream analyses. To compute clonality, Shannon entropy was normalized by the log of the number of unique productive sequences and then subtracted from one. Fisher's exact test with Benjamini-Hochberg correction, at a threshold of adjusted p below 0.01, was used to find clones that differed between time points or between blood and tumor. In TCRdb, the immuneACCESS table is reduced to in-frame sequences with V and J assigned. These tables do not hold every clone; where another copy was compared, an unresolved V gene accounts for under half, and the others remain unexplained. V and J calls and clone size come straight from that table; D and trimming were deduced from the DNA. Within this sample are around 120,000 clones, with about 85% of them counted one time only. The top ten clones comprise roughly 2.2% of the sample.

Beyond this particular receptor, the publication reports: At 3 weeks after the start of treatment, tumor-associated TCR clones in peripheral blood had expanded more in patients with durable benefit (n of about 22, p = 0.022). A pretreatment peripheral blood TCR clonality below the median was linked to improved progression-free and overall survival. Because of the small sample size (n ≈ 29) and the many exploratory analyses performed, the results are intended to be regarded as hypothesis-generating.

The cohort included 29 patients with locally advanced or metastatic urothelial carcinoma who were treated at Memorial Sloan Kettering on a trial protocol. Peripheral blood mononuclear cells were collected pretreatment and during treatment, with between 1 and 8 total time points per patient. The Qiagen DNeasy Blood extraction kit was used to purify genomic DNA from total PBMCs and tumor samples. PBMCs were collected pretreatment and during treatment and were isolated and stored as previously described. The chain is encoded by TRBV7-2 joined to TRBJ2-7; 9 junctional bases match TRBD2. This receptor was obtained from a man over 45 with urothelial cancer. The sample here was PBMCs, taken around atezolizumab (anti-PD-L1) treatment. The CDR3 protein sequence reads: CASSLGAGGLAGYEQYF. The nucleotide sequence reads TGTGCCAGCAGCTTAGGGGCAGGGGGTCTAGCGGGGTACGAGCAGTACTTC.